A single T cell receptor (beta chain) is shown here with its context. What it recognizes is unknown. In TCRdb, the RT-PCR reads were re-called with MiXCR into one record per CDR3 protein. Altogether around 790,000 distinct CDR3 sequences are present, roughly 20% being singletons, with the ten largest covering roughly 10%. This sample is drawn from a study of response to subunit inactivated influenza vaccine. Findings and caveats of the study: Few new T cells, the authors suggested, are recruited by each seasonal influenza vaccination.

The source is a man aged 50 to 60 who received an inactivated influenza vaccine. Source: PBMCs from blood, taken more than 4 days after vaccination.

The CDR3 DNA reads as TGTGCCAGCAGCGGGGCGGGACTAGCGGGATCAGATACGCAGTATTTT. Its protein is CASSGAGLAGSDTQYF. This rearrangement joins TRBV9 to TRBJ2-3, with 13 bases matching TRBD2. J was trimmed by 4 bases and V by 3 bases; bases with no gene match: 5. From germline, CDR1 is SGDLS and CDR2 YYNGEE. The length of the CDR3 is 16 residues.